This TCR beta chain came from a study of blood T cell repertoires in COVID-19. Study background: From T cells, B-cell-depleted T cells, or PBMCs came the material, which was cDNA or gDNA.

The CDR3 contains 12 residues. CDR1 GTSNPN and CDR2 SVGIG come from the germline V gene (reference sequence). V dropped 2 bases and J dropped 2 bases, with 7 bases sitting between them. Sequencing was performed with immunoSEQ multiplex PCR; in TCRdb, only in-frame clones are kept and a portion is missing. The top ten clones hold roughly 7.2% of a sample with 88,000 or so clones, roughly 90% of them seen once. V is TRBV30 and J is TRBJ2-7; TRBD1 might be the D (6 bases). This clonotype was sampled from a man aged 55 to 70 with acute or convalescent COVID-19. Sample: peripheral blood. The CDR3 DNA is TGTGCCTGGAGTCGGACAGCCTACGAGCAGTACTTC. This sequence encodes CAWSRTAYEQYF. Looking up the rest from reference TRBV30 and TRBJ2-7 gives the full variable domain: SQTIHQWPATLVQPVGSPLSLECTVEGTSNPNLYWYRQAAGRGLQLLFYSVGIGQISSEVPQNLSASRPQDRQFILSSKKLLLSDSGFYLCAWSRTAYEQYFGPGTRLTVT.